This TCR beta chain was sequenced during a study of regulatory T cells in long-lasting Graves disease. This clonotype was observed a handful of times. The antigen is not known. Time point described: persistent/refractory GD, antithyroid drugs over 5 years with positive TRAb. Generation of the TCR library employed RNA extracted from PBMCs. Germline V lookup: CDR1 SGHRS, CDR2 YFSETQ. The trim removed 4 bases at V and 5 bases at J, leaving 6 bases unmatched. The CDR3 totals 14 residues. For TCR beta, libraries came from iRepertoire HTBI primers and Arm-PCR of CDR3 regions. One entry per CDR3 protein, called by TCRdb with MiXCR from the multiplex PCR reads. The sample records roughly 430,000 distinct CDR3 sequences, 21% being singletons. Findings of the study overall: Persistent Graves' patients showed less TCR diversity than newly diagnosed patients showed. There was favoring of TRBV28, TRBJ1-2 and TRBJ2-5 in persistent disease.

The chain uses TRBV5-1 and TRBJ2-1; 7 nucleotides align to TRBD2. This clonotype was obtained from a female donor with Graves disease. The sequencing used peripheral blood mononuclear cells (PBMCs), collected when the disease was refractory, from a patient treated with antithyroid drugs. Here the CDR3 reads CASSRGREDNEQFF. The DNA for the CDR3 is TGCGCCAGCAGCAGGGGACGGGAGGACAATGAGCAGTTCTTC.